The 14 T cell receptor beta chains reported below all come from one sample, sequenced in a study of CXCR3-negative and CXCR3-positive naive CD8 T cells. Notes on the study in general: Naive cells positive for CXCR3 carried more hydrophobic TRB CDR3s than CXCR3-negative ones.

UMI-labeled TRB cDNA libraries were prepared by 5' RACE. Reprocessing the 5' RACE reads, TCRdb reports a single entry for every CDR3 protein and omits DNA. The ten most abundant clones cover 0.59% of a sample with around 130,000 distinct CDR3 sequences. What these receptors recognize is not known. The sequencing input was naive CXCR3+ CD8+ T cells from blood. The subset here: CD45RO-CCR7+CD27+CD95- naive CD8+ T cells expressing CXCR3 (TNR3+). The receptors derive from a human donor in good health. Some clones in this sample may be carry-over from other donors' samples.

The chain carries TRBV19 and TRBJ1-2; TCRdb designates TRBD1, a call that cannot be tested without DNA. CDR3 size: 14 residues. The V gene's germline CDR1 is LNHDA and CDR2 SQIVND (reference sequence). CDR3 sequence reads: CASTTMTGDYGYTF.

The V gene is TRBV4-2, the J gene TRBJ1-2. From germline, CDR1 is LGHNA and CDR2 YNFKEQ. The CDR3 covers 14 residues. CDR3 sequence reads: CASSQLASSYGYTF.

The chain uses TRBV20-1 and TRBJ2-5; TCRdb names TRBD1, which stays unverified in the absence of DNA. Germline values: CDR1 DFQATT, CDR2 SNEGSKA (reference sequence). There are 12 residues in the CDR3. CDR3: CSARGRGETQYF.

The chain couples TRBV6-2 or TRBV6-3 to TRBJ2-6. CDR1 and CDR2 from the germline V gene are MNHEY and SVGEGT. The length of the CDR3 is 14 residues. CDR3 sequence: CASKEISGANVLTF.

V gene TRBV3-1 combines with J gene TRBJ2-1. The germline V gene has CDR1 LGHDT and CDR2 YNNKEL (reference sequence). This CDR3 is 16 amino acids long. The CDR3 sequence is CASSQAGGSSYNEQFF.

The chain links TRBV28 to TRBJ1-1. The CDR3 sequence is 14 residues long. From germline, CDR1 is MDHEN and CDR2 SYDVKM. The CDR3 sequence is CASSPGRVNTEAFF.

The chain employs TRBV18 and TRBJ2-4; no DNA is available, so the TRBD1 call from TCRdb remains unchecked. This CDR3 is 16 amino acids long. CDR1 is KGHSH, CDR2 LQKENI, per germline. The CDR3 sequence is CASSLTGEIAKNIQYF.

The chain is built from TRBV9 and TRBJ2-7; TCRdb lists TRBD1, though no DNA is available to test this call. The CDR3 has 15 amino acids. CDR1 is SGDLS and CDR2 is YYNGEE in the germline V gene. The CDR3 protein is CASSHGRGKPYEQYF.

The chain has TRBV7-9 and TRBJ2-6. Germline V lookup: CDR1 SEHNR, CDR2 FQNEAQ (reference sequence). The CDR3 runs 15 residues. CDR3 amino acids: CASSSESSGANVLTF.

The chain has TRBV7-2 and TRBJ2-5; TCRdb calls TRBD1, which cannot be checked without DNA. Germline V gene sequence: CDR1 SGHTA, CDR2 FQGNSA. This CDR3 is 15 amino acids long. The CDR3 loop is CASSLKWDGQETQYF.

The gene calls are TRBV6-5 and TRBJ2-3; TCRdb names TRBD2, which stays unverified in the absence of DNA. The CDR3 has 16 residues. CDR1 is MNHEY and CDR2 is SVGAGI in the germline V gene. CDR3 residues: CASSYSPGLGADTQYF.

The chain has TRBV29-1 and TRBJ1-2; the TCRdb D gene call, TRBD1, has no DNA to confirm it. From germline, CDR1 is SQVTM and CDR2 ANQGSEA. The CDR3 loop spans 12 amino acids. This CDR3 is CSVPGQGAGYTF.

The J gene is TRBJ1-1, the V gene TRBV29-1; TCRdb designates TRBD1, a call that cannot be tested without DNA. CDR1 and CDR2 from the germline V gene are SQVTM and ANQGSEA. This CDR3 contains 11 residues. The CDR3 here is CGTGGNTEAFF.

This chain uses TRBV4-1 with TRBJ2-3; TCRdb selects TRBD1, and the lack of DNA leaves this call unchecked. The CDR3 sequence is 16 residues long. Germline CDR1 is MGHRA and CDR2 is YSYEKL. CDR3 region: CASSQDVTGGQNTQYF.